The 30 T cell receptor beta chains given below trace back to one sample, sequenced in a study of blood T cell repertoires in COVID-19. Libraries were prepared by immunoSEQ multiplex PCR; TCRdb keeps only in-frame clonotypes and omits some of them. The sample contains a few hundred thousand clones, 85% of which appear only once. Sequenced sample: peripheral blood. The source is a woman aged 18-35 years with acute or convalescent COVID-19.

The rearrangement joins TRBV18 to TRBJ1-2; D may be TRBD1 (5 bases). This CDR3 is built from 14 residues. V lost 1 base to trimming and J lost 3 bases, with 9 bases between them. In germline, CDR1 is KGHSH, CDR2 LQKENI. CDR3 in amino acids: CASSPQLTDYGYTF. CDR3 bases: TGTGCCAGCTCACCACAGTTGACAGACTATGGCTACACCTTC.

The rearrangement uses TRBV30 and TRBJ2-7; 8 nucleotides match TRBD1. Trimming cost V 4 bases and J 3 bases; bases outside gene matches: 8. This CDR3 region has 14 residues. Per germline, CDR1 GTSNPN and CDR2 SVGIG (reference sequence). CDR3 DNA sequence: TGTGCCTGGACCCCCCCCAGGGGGCACTACGAGCAGTACTTC. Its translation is CAWTPPRGHYEQYF.

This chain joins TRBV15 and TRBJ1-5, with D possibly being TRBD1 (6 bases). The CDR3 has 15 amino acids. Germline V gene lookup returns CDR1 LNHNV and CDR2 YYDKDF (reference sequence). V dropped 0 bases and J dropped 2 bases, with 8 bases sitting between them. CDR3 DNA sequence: TGTGCCACCAGCAGAGACAGGGGCCGCAATCAGCCCCAGCATTTT. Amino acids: CATSRDRGRNQPQHF.

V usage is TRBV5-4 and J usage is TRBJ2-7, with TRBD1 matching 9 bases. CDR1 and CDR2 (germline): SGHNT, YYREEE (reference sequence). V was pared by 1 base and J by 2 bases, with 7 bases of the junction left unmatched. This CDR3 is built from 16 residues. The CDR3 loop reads CASSLHRDRETYEQYF. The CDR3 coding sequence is TGTGCCAGCAGCTTGCACCGGGACAGGGAGACCTACGAGCAGTACTTC.

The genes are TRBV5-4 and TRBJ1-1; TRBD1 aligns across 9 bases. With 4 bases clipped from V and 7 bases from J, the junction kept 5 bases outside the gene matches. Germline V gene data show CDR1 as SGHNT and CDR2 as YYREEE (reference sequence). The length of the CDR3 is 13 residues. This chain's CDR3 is CASSVGTGNEAFF. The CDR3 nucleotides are TGTGCCAGCAGCGTAGGGACAGGGAATGAAGCTTTCTTT.

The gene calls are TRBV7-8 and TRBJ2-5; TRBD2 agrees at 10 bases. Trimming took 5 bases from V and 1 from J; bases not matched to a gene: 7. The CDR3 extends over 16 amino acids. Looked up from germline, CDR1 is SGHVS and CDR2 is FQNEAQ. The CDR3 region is CASSPQAGGVQETQYF. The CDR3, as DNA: TGTGCCAGCAGCCCTCAAGCGGGAGGGGTCCAAGAGACCCAGTACTTC.

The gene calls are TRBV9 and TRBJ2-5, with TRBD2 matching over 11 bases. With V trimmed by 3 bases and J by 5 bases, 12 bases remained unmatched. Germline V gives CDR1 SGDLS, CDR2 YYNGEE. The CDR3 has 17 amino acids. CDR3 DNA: TGTGCCAGCAGCGGGAGGGAAGCTAGCGGGGGGCCGGAGACCCAGTACTTC. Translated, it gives CASSGREASGGPETQYF.

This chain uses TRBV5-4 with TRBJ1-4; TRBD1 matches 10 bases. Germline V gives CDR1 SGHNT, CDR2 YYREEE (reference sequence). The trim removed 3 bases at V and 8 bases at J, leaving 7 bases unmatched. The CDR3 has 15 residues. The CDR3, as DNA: TGTGCCAGCAGCTCGACCGGGACAGGGGTCGAAAAACTGTTTTTT. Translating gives CASSSTGTGVEKLFF.

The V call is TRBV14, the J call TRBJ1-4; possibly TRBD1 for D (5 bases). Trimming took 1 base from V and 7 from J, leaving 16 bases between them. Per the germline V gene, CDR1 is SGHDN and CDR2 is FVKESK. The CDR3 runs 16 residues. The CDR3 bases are TGTGCCAGCAGCCAAGGACTCATCCCGGGGGGTGAAAAACTGTTTTTT. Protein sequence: CASSQGLIPGGEKLFF.

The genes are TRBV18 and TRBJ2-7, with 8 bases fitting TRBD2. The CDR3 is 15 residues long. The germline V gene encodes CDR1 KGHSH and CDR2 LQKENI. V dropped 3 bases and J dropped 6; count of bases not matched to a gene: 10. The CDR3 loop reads CASSPATGLAGEQYF. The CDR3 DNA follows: TGTGCCAGCTCACCTGCAACGGGGCTAGCGGGCGAGCAGTACTTC.

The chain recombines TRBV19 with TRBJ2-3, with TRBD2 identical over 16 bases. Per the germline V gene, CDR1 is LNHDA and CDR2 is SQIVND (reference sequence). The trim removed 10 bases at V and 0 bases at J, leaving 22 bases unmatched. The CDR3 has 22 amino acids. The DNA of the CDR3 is TGTGCCAACCCCGGGACTAGCGGGGGGGCCGGCTCGCCGGACTCTAGCACAGATACGCAGTATTTT. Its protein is CANPGTSGGAGSPDSSTDTQYF.

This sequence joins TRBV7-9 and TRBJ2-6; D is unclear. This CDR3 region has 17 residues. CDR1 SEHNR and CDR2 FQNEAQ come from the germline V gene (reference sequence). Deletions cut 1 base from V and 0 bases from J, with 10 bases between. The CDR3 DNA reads TGTGCCAGCAGCTTAGACCGACAAAGCTCTGGGGCCAACGTCCTGACTTTC. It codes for CASSLDRQSSGANVLTF.

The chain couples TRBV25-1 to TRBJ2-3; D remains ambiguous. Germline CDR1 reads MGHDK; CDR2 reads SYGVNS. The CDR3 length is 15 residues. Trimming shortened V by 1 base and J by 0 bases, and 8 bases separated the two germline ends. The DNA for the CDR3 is TGTGCCAGCAGTGAATTATCCGGGAGCACAGATACGCAGTATTTT. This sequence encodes CASSELSGSTDTQYF. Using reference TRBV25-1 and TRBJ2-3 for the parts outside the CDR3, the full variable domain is EADIYQTPRYLVIGTGKKITLECSQTMGHDKMYWYQQDPGMELHLIHYSYGVNSTEKGDLSSESTVSRIRTEHFPLTLESARPSHTSQYLCASSELSGSTDTQYFGPGTRLTVL.

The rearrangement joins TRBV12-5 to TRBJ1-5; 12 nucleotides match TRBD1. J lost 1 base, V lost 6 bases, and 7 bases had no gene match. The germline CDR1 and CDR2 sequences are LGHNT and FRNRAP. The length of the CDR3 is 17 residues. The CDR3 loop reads CASGPGQGATSNQPQHF. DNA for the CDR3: TGTGCTAGTGGACCGGGACAGGGGGCTACGAGCAATCAGCCCCAGCATTTT.

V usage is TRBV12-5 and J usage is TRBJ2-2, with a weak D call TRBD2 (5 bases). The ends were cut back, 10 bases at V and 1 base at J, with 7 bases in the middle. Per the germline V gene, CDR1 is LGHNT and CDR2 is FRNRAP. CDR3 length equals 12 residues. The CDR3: CATGGNTGELFF. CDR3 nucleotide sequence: TGTGCTACCGGAGGGAACACCGGGGAGCTGTTTTTT.

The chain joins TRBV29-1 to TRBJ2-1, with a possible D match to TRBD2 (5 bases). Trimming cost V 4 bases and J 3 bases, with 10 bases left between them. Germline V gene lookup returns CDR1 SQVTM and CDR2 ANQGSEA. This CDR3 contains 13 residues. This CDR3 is CSVGETGYNEQFF. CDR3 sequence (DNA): TGCAGCGTTGGGGAGACGGGCTACAATGAGCAGTTCTTC.

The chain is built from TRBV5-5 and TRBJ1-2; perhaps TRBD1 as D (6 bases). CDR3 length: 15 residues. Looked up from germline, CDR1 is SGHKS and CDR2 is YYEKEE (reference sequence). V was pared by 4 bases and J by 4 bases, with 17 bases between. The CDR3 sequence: CASSPRGSWVYGYTF. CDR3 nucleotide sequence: TGTGCCAGCAGCCCCAGGGGTAGTTGGGTCTATGGCTACACCTTC.

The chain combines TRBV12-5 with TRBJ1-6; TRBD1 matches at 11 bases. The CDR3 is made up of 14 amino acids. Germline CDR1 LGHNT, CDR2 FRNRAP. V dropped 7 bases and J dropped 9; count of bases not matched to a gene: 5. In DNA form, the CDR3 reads TGTGCTAGTGCCGCGGACAGGGGGCTTTCACCCCTCCACTTT. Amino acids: CASAADRGLSPLHF.

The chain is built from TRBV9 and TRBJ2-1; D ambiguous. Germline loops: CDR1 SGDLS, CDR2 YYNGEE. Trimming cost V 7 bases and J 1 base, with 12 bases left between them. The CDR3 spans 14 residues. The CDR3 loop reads CASAPTNSYNEQFF. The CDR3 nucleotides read TGTGCCAGCGCGCCCACTAATTCCTACAATGAGCAGTTCTTC.

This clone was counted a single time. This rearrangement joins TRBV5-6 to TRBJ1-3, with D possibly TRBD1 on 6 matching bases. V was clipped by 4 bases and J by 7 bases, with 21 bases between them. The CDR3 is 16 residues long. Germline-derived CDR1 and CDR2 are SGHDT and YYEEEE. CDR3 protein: CASSPGGGISGNTIYF. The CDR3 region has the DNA TGTGCCAGCAGCCCCGGTGGGGGCATATCAGGGAACACCATATATTTT.

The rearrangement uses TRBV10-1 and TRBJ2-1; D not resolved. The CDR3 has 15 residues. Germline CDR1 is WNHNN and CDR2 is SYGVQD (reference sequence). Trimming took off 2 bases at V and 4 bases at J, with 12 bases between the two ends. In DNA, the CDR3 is TGCGCCAGCAGTGAGATTCCAAGAGGATACAATGAGCAGTTCTTC. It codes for CASSEIPRGYNEQFF.

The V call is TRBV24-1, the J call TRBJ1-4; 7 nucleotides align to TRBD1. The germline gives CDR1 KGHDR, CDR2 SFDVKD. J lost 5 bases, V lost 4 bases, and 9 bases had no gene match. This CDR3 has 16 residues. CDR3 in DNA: TGTGCCACCAGTGACTCAGCTACAGGGGAAAATGAAAAACTGTTTTTT. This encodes CATSDSATGENEKLFF.

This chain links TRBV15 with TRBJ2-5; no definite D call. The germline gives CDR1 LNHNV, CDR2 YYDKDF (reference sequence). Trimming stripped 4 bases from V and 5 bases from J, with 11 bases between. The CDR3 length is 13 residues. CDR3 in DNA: TGTGCCACCAGCACCGTCCCCCCGGAGACCCAGTACTTC. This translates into CATSTVPPETQYF.

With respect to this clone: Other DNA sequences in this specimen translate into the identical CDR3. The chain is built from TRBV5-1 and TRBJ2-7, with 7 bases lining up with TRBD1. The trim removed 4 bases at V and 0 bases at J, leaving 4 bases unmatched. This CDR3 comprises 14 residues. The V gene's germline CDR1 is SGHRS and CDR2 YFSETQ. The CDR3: CASSIGQASYEQYF. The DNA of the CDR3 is TGCGCCAGCAGCATCGGACAGGCCTCCTACGAGCAGTACTTC.

CDR3 amino acids: CAISGGLASSYNEQFF. The CDR3 coding sequence is TGTGCCATCAGCGGTGGGCTAGCGAGCTCCTACAATGAGCAGTTCTTC. The V and J genes are TRBV10-3 and TRBJ2-1; a possible D gene is TRBD2 (6 bases). Germline CDR1 ENHRY, CDR2 SYGVKD. CDR3 length equals 16 residues. V was clipped by 6 bases and J by 0 bases, with 15 bases between them.

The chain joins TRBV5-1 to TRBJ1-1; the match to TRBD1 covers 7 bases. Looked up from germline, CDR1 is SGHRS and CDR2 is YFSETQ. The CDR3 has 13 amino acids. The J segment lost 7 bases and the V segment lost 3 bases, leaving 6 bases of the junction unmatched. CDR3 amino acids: CASSSRGDGEAFF. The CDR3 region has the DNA TGCGCCAGCAGCTCCAGGGGGGACGGTGAAGCTTTCTTT. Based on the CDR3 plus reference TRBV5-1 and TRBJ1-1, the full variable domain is KAGVTQTPRYLIKTRGQQVTLSCSPISGHRSVSWYQQTPGQGLQFLFEYFSETQRNKGNFPGRFSGRQFSNSRSEMNVSTLELGDSALYLCASSSRGDGEAFFGQGTRLTVV.

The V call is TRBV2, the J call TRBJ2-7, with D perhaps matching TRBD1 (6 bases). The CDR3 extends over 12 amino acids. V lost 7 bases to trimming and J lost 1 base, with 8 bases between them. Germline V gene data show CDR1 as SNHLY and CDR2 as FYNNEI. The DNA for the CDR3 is TGTGCCAGCAAACAGGGTTCCTACGAGCAGTACTTC. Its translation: CASKQGSYEQYF.

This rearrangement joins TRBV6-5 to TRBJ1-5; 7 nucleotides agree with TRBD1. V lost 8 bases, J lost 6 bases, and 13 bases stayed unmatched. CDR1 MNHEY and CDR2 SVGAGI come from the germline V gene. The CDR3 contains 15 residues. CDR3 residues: CASAPTGTAIQPQHF. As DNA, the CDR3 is TGTGCCAGCGCTCCGACAGGGACCGCCATTCAGCCCCAGCATTTT.

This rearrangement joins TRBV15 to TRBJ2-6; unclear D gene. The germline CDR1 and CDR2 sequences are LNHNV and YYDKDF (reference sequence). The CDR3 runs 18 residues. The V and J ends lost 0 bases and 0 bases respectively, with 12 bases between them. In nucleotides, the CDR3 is TGTGCCACCAGCAGAGATCAGGCTACTTACTCTGGGGCCAACGTCCTGACTTTC. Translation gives CATSRDQATYSGANVLTF.

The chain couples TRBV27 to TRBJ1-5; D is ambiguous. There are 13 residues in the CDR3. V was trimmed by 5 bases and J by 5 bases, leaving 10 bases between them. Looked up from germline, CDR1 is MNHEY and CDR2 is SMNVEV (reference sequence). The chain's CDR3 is CASSGQVYQPQHF. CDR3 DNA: TGTGCCAGCAGTGGCCAGGTATATCAGCCCCAGCATTTT.